This T cell receptor beta chain was sequenced for a study of blood T cell repertoires in COVID-19. The repertoire was sequenced with immunoSEQ multiplex PCR; TCRdb's copy has only in-frame clones and lacks some. Counted here are 120,000 or so clones, 70% to 75% occurring once; the ten biggest clones make up around 6%. CDR1 and CDR2 (germline): LNHDA, SQIVND (reference sequence). J gave up 5 bases and V 5 bases, and 3 bases lay outside the gene matches. The CDR3 extends over 13 amino acids. The source material was peripheral blood. The TCR was taken from a man aged 55-75 years with acute or convalescent COVID-19. V and J are TRBV19 and TRBJ2-5; the match to TRBD2 covers 9 bases. The CDR3 sequence is CASSLAGAETQYF. CDR3 nucleotides: TGTGCCAGTAGTTTAGCGGGAGCGGAGACCCAGTACTTC.